This is a list of T cell receptor beta chains from one sample in a study of blood T cell repertoires in COVID-19. Assay: immunoSEQ multiplex PCR; the TCRdb copy retains only in-frame clones and omits some. Of approximately 70,000 clones listed, approximately 85% were seen once; the top ten hold 30% to 40%. Sample: peripheral blood. The receptors stem from an elderly woman with active or convalescent COVID-19. CDR3s include the opening cysteine and the closing phenylalanine or tryptophan. The D gene is left open where the match is weak. For some rows the clone size is stated as once, few or many, or as a class when expanded; others skip it.

-,TRBV4-3,TRBJ1-4,-,TGCGCCAGCAGCCAAGACAGGGAAAAACTGTTTTTT,CASSQDREKLFF
-,TRBV6-2/TRBV6-3,TRBJ1-6,TRBD1,TGTGCCAGCAGCCCTATGGTGGGGACAGGGGGACGGGTATTTTCACCCCTCCACTTT,CASSPMVGTGGRVFSPLHF
-,TRBV6-5,TRBJ2-1,-,TGTGCCAGCAGTTTGACGTGGGGCCCGGTTGTCTATGAGCAGTTCTTC,CASSLTWGPVVYEQFF
-,TRBV5-6,TRBJ1-2,TRBD1,TGTGCCAGCAGCTTGGGGGACAGGGAGTACTATGGCTACACCTTC,CASSLGDREYYGYTF
-,TRBV2,TRBJ2-3,-,TGTGCCAGCAGTGAAACAGGGCCAGATACGCAGTATTTT,CASSETGPDTQYF
-,TRBV4-3,TRBJ2-3,TRBD1,TGCGCCAGCAGCCGAAGGACAGGGGGCGCAGATACGCAGTATTTT,CASSRRTGGADTQYF
-,TRBV6-6,TRBJ1-1,TRBD1,TGTGCCAGCAGTTACGGCACAGGGGTAGAGACTGAAGCTTTCTTT,CASSYGTGVETEAFF
-,TRBV11-2,TRBJ2-1,TRBD2,TGTGCCAGCAGCTTAGCGGGGGGGGTCTCCTACAATGAGCAGTTCTTC,CASSLAGGVSYNEQFF
-,TRBV19,TRBJ1-5,-,TGTGCCAGTAGTATAACAGGGTATCGGCAGCCCCAGCATTTT,CASSITGYRQPQHF
-,TRBV28,TRBJ2-2,-,TGTGCCAGCAGGGAACAGTACGGGGAGCTGTTTTTT,CASREQYGELFF
-,TRBV5-4,TRBJ2-5,TRBD1,TGTGCCAGCAGCTTGGAGCACAGGGGCGCTGGGGCCCAGTACTTC,CASSLEHRGAGAQYF
-,TRBV5-1,TRBJ2-1,TRBD2,TGCGCCAGCAGCCCGGGGACTAGCGCGGGAAATGAGCAGTTCTTC,CASSPGTSAGNEQFF
-,TRBV28,TRBJ2-3,TRBD2,TGTGCCAGCAACGGGGGGGGCTTGGGCACAGATACGCAGTATTTT,CASNGGGLGTDTQYF
-,TRBV6-1,TRBJ2-3,-,TGTGCCAGCAGTGAAGCGGCCGGTGGCGGGCTTAGCACAGATACGCAGTATTTT,CASSEAAGGGLSTDTQYF
-,TRBV19,TRBJ1-1,TRBD1,TGTGCCAGTAGTATGGGACAGGGGAGGAGGGTAGCTGAAGCTTTCTTT,CASSMGQGRRVAEAFF
few,TRBV10-2,TRBJ1-3,-,TGCGCCAGTACAGGGACCACTGGAAACACCATATATTTT,CASTGTTGNTIYF
-,TRBV30,TRBJ2-7,-,TGTGCCTGGTACAGGGTGGGTGGCGAGCAGTACTTC,CAWYRVGGEQYF
once,TRBV19,TRBJ1-1,-,TGTGCCAGTAGGCGGACAGATTTGAACACTGAAGCTTTCTTT,CASRRTDLNTEAFF
-,TRBV11-2,TRBJ1-1,-,TGTGCCAGCAGCTTGGGACAAACATGGGAAGCTTTCTTT,CASSLGQTWEAFF
-,TRBV7-8,TRBJ2-3,TRBD2,TGTGCCAGCAGCCCCGGAAGCGGCGGGGGGGCGTCAGATACGCAGTATTTT,CASSPGSGGGASDTQYF
-,TRBV5-4,TRBJ1-6,TRBD1,TGTGCCAGCAGCCCGACGACAGGGCACAATTCACCCCTCCACTTT,CASSPTTGHNSPLHF
few,TRBV15,TRBJ2-7,TRBD2,TGTGCCACCAGCAGACGGGGGGGGAGCTACGAGCAGTACTTC,CATSRRGGSYEQYF
few,TRBV7-2,TRBJ2-4,-,TGTGCCAGCAGCTCGAACACAGGGCTGGATCAGTACTTC,CASSSNTGLDQYF
-,TRBV3-1/TRBV3-2,TRBJ2-7,TRBD2,TGTGCCACCGGGGGGTTCGCGGGGTCGCAGTACTTC,CATGGFAGSQYF
-,TRBV6-5,TRBJ1-4,-,TGTCCCTTCCGAGGGAGAAATGAAAAACTGTTTTTT,CPFRGRNEKLFF
few,TRBV6-4,TRBJ1-6,-,TGTGCCCACCGCGGGGTCTATAATTCACCCCTCCACTTT,CAHRGVYNSPLHF
-,TRBV12-3/TRBV12-4,TRBJ1-2,-,TGTGCCAGCTCTCCCGGTAACTATGGCTACACCTTC,CASSPGNYGYTF
once,TRBV28,TRBJ2-7,-,TGTGCCAGCAGTTCCCTCGGACTTGTACCGTACGAGCAGTACTTC,CASSSLGLVPYEQYF
-,TRBV14,TRBJ2-1,TRBD2,TGTGCCAGCAGCGACGGACTAGTTCCCAATGAGCAGTTCTTC,CASSDGLVPNEQFF
-,TRBV2,TRBJ2-5,-,TGTGCCAGCAGCCCCAGGGCCTCTCTGGGGACCCAGTACTTC,CASSPRASLGTQYF
once,TRBV7-2,TRBJ1-6,-,TGTGCCAGCAGCTTAGTGGCGGGAATTTATAATTCACCCCTCCACTTT,CASSLVAGIYNSPLHF
few,TRBV7-7,TRBJ1-1,TRBD1,TGTGCCAGCAGCCGGGACAGGGACACTGAAGCTTTCTTT,CASSRDRDTEAFF
few,TRBV3-1/TRBV3-2,TRBJ1-1,-,TGTGCCAGCAGCCAATTGGTTGCGGGGAACACTGAAGCTTTCTTT,CASSQLVAGNTEAFF
-,TRBV10-3,TRBJ1-2,-,TGTGCCATATTCCGGGGGACGAACTATGGCTACACCTTC,CAIFRGTNYGYTF
-,TRBV4-3,TRBJ2-3,TRBD1,TGCGCCAGCAGCCAAGACCTGGGGCTAGAGGGGGCAGCTAGCACAGATACGCAGTATTTT,CASSQDLGLEGAASTDTQYF
-,TRBV6-4,TRBJ1-5,TRBD1,TGTGCCAGCCAAAACCCCGGGACAGGGGGTCAGCCCCAGCATTTT,CASQNPGTGGQPQHF
few,TRBV6-2/TRBV6-3,TRBJ2-3,-,TGTGCCAGCAGCCCCTCTACAGATACGCAGTATTTT,CASSPSTDTQYF
-,TRBV3-1/TRBV3-2,TRBJ2-5,-,TGTGCCAGCAGCCAACACGCAGGGGCAGGGGAAGAGACCCAGTACTTC,CASSQHAGAGEETQYF
-,TRBV30,TRBJ1-2,-,TGTGCCTGGAGCCCCATTCAGGGTGACTACACCTTC,CAWSPIQGDYTF
-,TRBV11-2,TRBJ2-3,-,TGTGCCAGCAGCCCCCCGGCGGTTAGGGATACGCAGTATTTT,CASSPPAVRDTQYF
-,TRBV27,TRBJ1-2,-,TGTGCCAGCAGTCCCGGGTTGGGCTATGGCTACACCTTC,CASSPGLGYGYTF
once,TRBV6-5,TRBJ2-5,TRBD2,TGTGCCAGCCGAACTAGCGGGGCACAAGAGACCCAGTACTTC,CASRTSGAQETQYF
-,TRBV19,TRBJ2-3,-,TGTGCCAGTAGTATAGTCGGGGGAGATACGCAGTATTTT,CASSIVGGDTQYF
-,TRBV27,TRBJ1-2,TRBD1,TGTGCCAGCAGTTTTCGACAGGGTTGGTACACCTTC,CASSFRQGWYTF
-,TRBV7-2,TRBJ2-1,TRBD1,TGTGCCAGCAGCTTAGCGGACAGGGGTGGGTTCTTC,CASSLADRGGFF